The 23 T cell receptor beta chains below come from one sample, sequenced in a study of ipilimumab plus nivolumab after autologous stem cell transplantation. Data came from immunoSEQ multiplex PCR; TCRdb stores just in-frame clones and leaves some out. The top ten hold 11% of the sample, which has 10,000 to 15,000 clones, more than 65% seen once. Sequencing used PBMCs, obtained in a trial of ipilimumab plus nivolumab as post-transplant consolidation. The receptor set was obtained from a male donor with multiple myeloma.

J is TRBJ1-1 and V is TRBV5-1; D is uncertain. The germline V gene encodes CDR1 SGHRS and CDR2 YFSETQ. The CDR3 has 14 amino acids. The V gene lost 1 base and the J gene lost 11 bases, with 18 bases spanning the gap. CDR3 nucleotide sequence: TGCGCCAGCAGCTTGCTTACGTCTGAACCCGACGCTTTCTTT. It specifies CASSLLTSEPDAFF. The variable domain in full, with the rest retrieved from reference TRBV5-1 and TRBJ1-1, is KAGVTQTPRYLIKTRGQQVTLSCSPISGHRSVSWYQQTPGQGLQFLFEYFSETQRNKGNFPGRFSGRQFSNSRSEMNVSTLELGDSALYLCASSLLTSEPDAFFGQGTRLTVV.

Regarding this clone: Other nucleotide sequences in the sample specify the same CDR3. The chain uses TRBV7-9 and TRBJ1-2; D is possibly TRBD1 (5 bases). The germline V and J ends were trimmed by 11 bases and 6 bases, with 19 bases remaining between them. CDR1 and CDR2 (germline): SEHNR, FQNEAQ (reference sequence). The CDR3 covers 13 residues. The CDR3 loop is CASRAGGSDGYTF. DNA of the CDR3: TGTGCCTCCAGGGCGGGGGGGAGTGATGGCTACACCTTC.

This clone was counted once. The chain has TRBV6-6 and TRBJ2-1; 11 nucleotides agree with TRBD2. The junction had 3 bases not matched to a gene; V was cut back by 4 bases and J by 7 bases. This CDR3 spans 14 amino acids. Germline V gene sequence: CDR1 MNHNY, CDR2 SVGAGI (reference sequence). The CDR3 loop is CASSSSGGLNEQFF. CDR3 DNA: TGTGCCAGCAGTTCTAGCGGGGGGCTAAATGAGCAGTTCTTC.

This sequence joins TRBV9 and TRBJ2-5; TRBD2 aligns across 8 bases. The CDR3 consists of 16 residues. The ends lost 3 bases at V and 0 bases at J; junction bases unmatched: 7. Germline CDR1 reads SGDLS; CDR2 reads YYNGEE. CDR3 in amino acids: CASSARAGENQETQYF. The CDR3 nucleotides are TGTGCCAGCAGCGCTCGAGCGGGAGAAAACCAAGAGACCCAGTACTTC.

The rearrangement links TRBV28 to TRBJ2-5; TRBD2 is a possible D gene (6 bases). In germline, CDR1 is MDHEN, CDR2 SYDVKM. The CDR3 has 11 amino acids. Trimming removed 3 bases from V and 7 bases from J, with 6 bases in between. As DNA, the CDR3 is TGTGCCAGCAGTTTGGGGGGGACCCAGTACTTC. Its translation: CASSLGGTQYF.

This clone occurred once. This sequence joins TRBV7-6 and TRBJ2-1; 12 bases match TRBD2. Germline V CDR1 and CDR2: SGHVS, FNYEAQ. Trimming at V came to 5 bases and at J to 5 bases, leaving 13 bases not matched to a gene. The CDR3 loop spans 18 amino acids. CDR3 nucleotide sequence: TGTGCCAGCAGCCGATATCCGACTAGCGGGGGAGTCAACAATGAGCAGTTCTTC. Amino acids: CASSRYPTSGGVNNEQFF.

The chain carries TRBV6-1 and TRBJ1-3; D is perhaps TRBD1 (6 bases). The CDR3 extends over 14 amino acids. CDR1 is MNHNS and CDR2 is SASEGT in the germline V gene. V was shortened by 5 bases and J by 3 bases, with 11 bases between the two germline ends. The CDR3 nucleotides are TGTGCCAGCAGTAGGGGGTCTGGTGGAAACACCATATATTTT. Translated, it gives CASSRGSGGNTIYF.

The chain combines TRBV19 with TRBJ1-1; 7 bases are a match to TRBD1. This CDR3 region has 12 residues. Per germline, CDR1 LNHDA and CDR2 SQIVND (reference sequence). Germline trimming cut 4 bases from V and 11 bases from J; bases unmatched to any gene: 7. The CDR3 spells CASSTRQGEAFF. The CDR3 DNA sequence: TGTGCCAGTAGTACCCGACAGGGAGAGGCTTTCTTT.

The chain links TRBV19 to TRBJ1-3; no reliable D call. The V and J ends lost 3 bases and 1 base respectively, with 22 bases between them. This CDR3 contains 19 residues. CDR1 and CDR2 (germline): LNHDA, SQIVND (reference sequence). The CDR3 is CASSIFFGSQTGSGNTIYF. DNA of the CDR3: TGTGCCAGTAGTATTTTCTTTGGTTCCCAAACGGGTTCTGGAAACACCATATATTTT.

As concerns this clone: One end of the junction does not line up with germline, which may come from a read error. The chain joins TRBV5-3 to TRBJ1-1, with no clear D. TRBV5-3 is flagged as an ORF with uncertain function. The length of the CDR3 is 15 residues. The CDR3 is CASSLMRVEKAEAFF. CDR3 sequence (DNA): TGTGCCAGCAGCTTGATGCGGGTCGAGAAGGCTGAAGCTTTCTTT.

V usage is TRBV10-3 and J usage is TRBJ1-2; 9 nucleotides match TRBD1. V lost 2 bases to trimming and J lost 0 bases; unmatched junction nucleotides: 4. The CDR3 length is 16 residues. CDR1 and CDR2 from the germline V gene are ENHRY and SYGVKD. The CDR3 sequence is CAISEAQGASNYGYTF. The CDR3 DNA sequence: TGTGCCATCAGTGAGGCACAGGGGGCGTCTAACTATGGCTACACCTTC.

V usage is TRBV7-1 and J usage is TRBJ1-2; 9 bases fit TRBD1. TRBV7-1 is treated as an ORF (open reading frame) with a function not yet certain. V lost 5 bases, J lost 5 bases, and 9 bases stayed unmatched. The CDR3 totals 15 residues. The chain's CDR3 is CASSAWGQGEYGYTF. DNA of the CDR3: TGTGCCAGCAGCGCCTGGGGACAGGGCGAATATGGCTACACCTTC.

The gene calls are TRBV4-3 and TRBJ1-1; D gene uncertain. This CDR3 contains 13 residues. Trimming shortened V by 3 bases and J by 5 bases, and 10 bases separated the two germline ends. CDR1 is LGHNA, CDR2 YSLEER, per germline. CDR3: CASSHQLSTEAFF. DNA for the CDR3: TGCGCCAGCAGCCACCAACTTTCGACTGAAGCTTTCTTT.

The chain joins TRBV5-1 to TRBJ1-6; TRBD1 matches 7 bases. V gave up 3 bases and J gave up 7 bases; unmatched junction bases: 7. CDR3 length: 15 residues. Germline lookup yields CDR1 SGHRS and CDR2 YFSETQ. The CDR3: CASSSRDSTNSPLHF. Here the CDR3 DNA reads TGCGCCAGCAGCTCCCGGGACAGTACCAATTCACCCCTCCACTTT.

A few counts support this clone. The chain joins TRBV2 to TRBJ2-4; 14 bases match TRBD2. CDR3 length: 18 residues. Germline V CDR1 and CDR2: SNHLY, FYNNEI. With 6 bases clipped from V and 0 bases from J, the junction kept 7 bases outside the gene matches. CDR3 bases: TGTGCCAGCAGAAGGACTAGCGGGGGGACTTTAGCCAAAAACATTCAGTACTTC. Translation gives CASRRTSGGTLAKNIQYF.

The chain joins TRBV7-9 to TRBJ2-5, with 8 bases identical to TRBD2. The germline CDR1 and CDR2 sequences are SEHNR and FQNEAQ (reference sequence). Unmatched junction bases numbered 9, after V lost 1 base and J lost 5 bases. There are 16 residues in the CDR3. In DNA, the CDR3 is TGTGCCAGCAGCTTAGAATCCGGGGGGGCAGGCGAGACCCAGTACTTC. Translating gives CASSLESGGAGETQYF.

This chain joins TRBV27 and TRBJ1-2; unclear D gene. With 6 bases removed from V and 7 bases from J, the gap between germline ends came to 21 bases. Germline lookup yields CDR1 MNHEY and CDR2 SMNVEV (reference sequence). The CDR3 loop spans 15 amino acids. The CDR3 protein is CASSRLAGPPGGYTF. In DNA form, the CDR3 reads TGTGCCAGCAGCAGACTCGCGGGCCCCCCCGGTGGCTACACCTTC.

CDR3 amino acids: CASSPSPGATYEQYF. The DNA for the CDR3 is TGTGCCAGCAGTCCAAGTCCAGGGGCGACCTACGAGCAGTACTTC. The chain links TRBV2 to TRBJ2-7; a weak D match, TRBD1 (6 bases). The germline CDR1 and CDR2 sequences are SNHLY and FYNNEI. CDR3 length: 15 amino acids. Deletions cut 5 bases from V and 2 bases from J, with 16 bases between.

The chain combines TRBV9 with TRBJ2-1, with D perhaps matching TRBD1 or TRBD2 (5 bases each). This CDR3 region has 14 residues. The V gene's germline CDR1 is SGDLS and CDR2 YYNGEE. Deletions cut 4 bases from V and 7 bases from J, with 15 bases between. This CDR3 reads CASSHRDLTNEQFF. CDR3 bases: TGTGCCAGCAGCCACCGGGACCTTACAAATGAGCAGTTCTTC.

The genes are TRBV19 and TRBJ1-3; D remains unclear. The length of the CDR3 is 16 residues. Germline V gene lookup returns CDR1 LNHDA and CDR2 SQIVND (reference sequence). Trimming took 2 bases from V and 0 from J, leaving 11 bases between them. In nucleotides, the CDR3 is TGTGCCAGTAGTATAAATTGGAGGAGCTCTGGAAACACCATATATTTT. It encodes CASSINWRSSGNTIYF.

This rearrangement joins TRBV18 to TRBJ2-1, with D maybe TRBD2 (6 bases). Germline values: CDR1 KGHSH, CDR2 LQKENI. V was clipped by 5 bases and J by 12 bases, with 14 bases between them. The CDR3 is 12 amino acids. In DNA form, the CDR3 reads TGTGCCAGCTCAGCCCAGTGGCGGGGGCAGTTCTTC. It specifies CASSAQWRGQFF.

This clone was seen more than once but under ten times. This chain connects TRBV6-5 to TRBJ1-2, with D maybe TRBD1 (5 bases). Germline CDR1 is MNHEY and CDR2 is SVGAGI. This CDR3 spans 12 amino acids. V was cut by 6 bases and J by 8 bases, with 13 bases left in between. DNA of the CDR3: TGTGCCAGCAGACGGGGGGATCGGGGCTACACCTTC. Translation gives CASRRGDRGYTF.

V gene TRBV7-3 combines with J gene TRBJ2-3; D perhaps matches TRBD1 (8 bases). CDR1 is SGHTA, CDR2 FQGTGA, per germline. V gave up 9 bases and J gave up 4 bases, with 17 bases separating them. This CDR3 is built from 14 residues. The DNA of the CDR3 is TGTGCCAGTTACAGGGGGGGAGAGGCAGATACGCAGTATTTT. As protein: CASYRGGEADTQYF.